This is a list of T cell receptor beta chains from one sample in a study of CD8+CD57+ T cells in acquired aplastic anemia. A single record per CDR3 protein comes from TCRdb applying MiXCR to the reads. The table shows about 270,000 distinct CDR3 sequences, with about 56% occurring only once. Source material: sorted CD4+, CD8+, or CD8+CD57+ T cells (not recorded which) from PBMCs. All receptors derive from a human donor with severe aplastic anemia or a healthy control (not recorded which). Each CDR3 is given with its conserved first and last residue. Each record gives: CDR3 protein, CDR3 DNA, clone size, D gene, CDR3 length, J gene, V gene. The D gene is left open where the match is weak. Not every row has a clone size; where given, it reads once, few, many or a size class.

CASGVLGGNTIYF	TGTGCCAGTGGTGTTTTGGGTGGAAACACCATATATTTT	-	-	13	TRBJ1-3	TRBV19
CASSLSGGPSSYNEQFF	TGTGCCAGCAGCCTCAGCGGGGGTCCGAGCTCCTACAATGAGCAGTTCTTC	-	TRBD2	17	TRBJ2-1	TRBV7-3
CASSVQGIQETQYF	TGTGCCAGCAGCGTACAGGGCATCCAAGAGACCCAGTACTTC	many	-	14	TRBJ2-5	TRBV9
CASGAGLDSGSQPQYF	TGTGCCAGCGGGGCGGGCTTGGACAGCGGGTCTCAGCCCCAGTACTTC	-	-	16	TRBJ2-5	TRBV5-8
CSVVRASGGTDTQYF	TGCAGCGTTGTCCGTGCTAGCGGGGGTACAGATACGCAGTATTTT	once	TRBD2	15	TRBJ2-3	TRBV29-1
CSVADRLNTEAFF	TGCAGCGTTGCGGACAGGTTGAACACTGAAGCTTTCTTT	-	TRBD1	13	TRBJ1-1	TRBV29-1
CATQNLNSNQPQHF	TGTGCCACCCAGAACCTGAATAGCAATCAGCCCCAGCATTTT	many	-	14	TRBJ1-5	TRBV10-3
CSASSAQAGNTIYF	TGCAGTGCCAGCAGCGCGCAAGCCGGAAACACCATATATTTT	-	-	14	TRBJ1-3	TRBV20-1
CAIKRWLAGENQETQYF	TGTGCCATCAAAAGATGGCTAGCGGGGGAAAACCAGGAGACCCAGTACTTC	-	TRBD2	17	TRBJ2-5	TRBV2
CASSPSGVAYEQYF	TGTGCCAGCTCACCCTCAGGGGTGGCCTACGAGCAGTACTTC	-	-	14	TRBJ2-7	TRBV10-2
CASSPPGFSNEKLFF	TGTGCCAGCAGTCCGCCGGGATTTAGTAATGAAAAACTGTTTTTT	-	-	15	TRBJ1-4	TRBV28
CSAVGNNSPLHF	TGCAGTGCTGTGGGAAATAATTCACCCCTCCACTTT	-	-	12	TRBJ1-6	TRBV20-1
CATSRDMGTGELFF	TGTGCCACCAGCAGAGATATGGGGACCGGGGAGCTGTTTTTT	-	-	14	TRBJ2-2	TRBV15
CASSRQGVNEQFF	TGTGCCAGTAGTAGACAGGGGGTCAATGAGCAGTTCTTC	few	TRBD1	13	TRBJ2-1	TRBV19
CATAGALSNQPQHF	TGTGCCACCGCAGGGGCCCTTAGCAATCAGCCCCAGCATTTT	-	-	14	TRBJ1-5	TRBV24-1
CSAPHSGGYNEQFF	TGCAGTGCTCCCCATAGCGGGGGGTACAATGAGCAGTTCTTC	many	TRBD2	14	TRBJ2-1	TRBV20-1
CASSRTSGGYEQYF	TGTGCCAGCAGTCGGACTAGCGGGGGGTACGAGCAGTACTTC	few	TRBD2	14	TRBJ2-7	TRBV7-2
CASSVGAGLNREAFF	TGTGCCAGCAGCGTAGGGGCAGGACTGAACCGTGAAGCTTTCTTT	-	-	15	TRBJ1-1	TRBV9
CASRPASPSPQHF	TGTGCCAGCAGGCCTGCATCCCCTAGCCCCCAGCATTTT	many	-	13	TRBJ1-5	TRBV7-2
CASSQDGTATYNEQFF	TGCGCCAGCAGCCAAGATGGGACAGCCACCTACAATGAGCAGTTCTTC	many	TRBD1	16	TRBJ2-1	TRBV4-1
CASRQVGQGSEQYF	TGTGCCAGCAGACAAGTGGGACAGGGGTCCGAGCAGTACTTC	-	TRBD1	14	TRBJ2-7	TRBV7-9
CASSRLAGGMYEQYF	TGTGCCAGCAGCAGACTAGCGGGGGGGATGTACGAGCAGTACTTC	-	TRBD2	15	TRBJ2-7	TRBV7-9
CASRPGTGTEKLFF	TGTGCCAGCAGACCCGGGACAGGGACTGAAAAACTGTTTTTT	-	TRBD1	14	TRBJ1-4	TRBV2
CATRGDRGNGGLFF	TGTGCCACTAGAGGGGACAGGGGTAACGGGGGGCTGTTTTTT	once	TRBD1	14	TRBJ2-2	TRBV15
CSARVPGLAVWQFF	TGCAGTGCTAGAGTGCCGGGACTAGCGGTGTGGCAGTTCTTC	-	TRBD2	14	TRBJ2-1	TRBV20-1
CSVDSQGQSNYGYTF	TGCAGCGTTGATTCACAGGGACAGAGCAACTATGGCTACACCTTC	-	TRBD1	15	TRBJ1-2	TRBV29-1
CASSPNNNEQFF	TGTGCCAGCAGCCCAAATAACAATGAGCAGTTCTTC	-	-	12	TRBJ2-1	TRBV7-6
CASSPSRDPPYEQYF	TGTGCCAGCAGCCCTAGCCGGGATCCCCCCTACGAGCAGTACTTC	many	-	15	TRBJ2-7	TRBV12-3/TRBV12-4